The rows below give T cell receptor beta chains drawn from one sample of a study of blood T cell repertoires in COVID-19. The table came from immunoSEQ multiplex PCR; TCRdb's copy has only in-frame clones and leaves some out. The data contain 30,000 to 40,000 clones, 75% to 95% of them singletons. The sample comprised peripheral blood. These receptors were taken from a woman older than 75 with acute or convalescent COVID-19. CDR3s include the opening cysteine and the closing phenylalanine or tryptophan. Each record gives: J gene, D gene, V gene, CDR3 protein, CDR3 DNA. A D gene is named only where the DNA matches it firmly.

>TRBJ1-2|TRBD1|TRBV5-1
CASSWDSTNYGYTF
TGCGCCAGCAGCTGGGACAGTACTAACTATGGCTACACCTTC
>TRBJ2-7|TRBD2|TRBV11-3
CASSLSGGAYEQYF
TGTGCCAGCAGCCTTAGCGGGGGCGCTTACGAGCAGTACTTC
>TRBJ2-3|TRBD1|TRBV6-5
CASSYRTGESYTQYF
TGTGCCAGCAGTTACCGGACAGGGGAGTCGTATACGCAGTATTTT
>TRBJ2-7|TRBD2|TRBV2
CASSALAGLYEQYF
TGTGCCAGCAGTGCTCTAGCGGGACTCTACGAGCAGTACTTC
>TRBJ2-1|.|TRBV19
CASSIQGSYNEQFF
TGTGCCAGTAGTATACAGGGTTCCTACAATGAGCAGTTCTTC
>TRBJ2-7|.|TRBV27
CASSLGQGGYEQYF
TGTGCCAGCAGTTTAGGGCAGGGAGGCTACGAGCAGTACTTC
>TRBJ1-5|.|TRBV11-1
CASSAGLNQPQHF
TGTGCCAGCAGCGCAGGTTTAAATCAGCCCCAGCATTTT
>TRBJ2-3|TRBD1|TRBV5-1
CASSLTGDTQYF
TGCGCCAGCAGCCTCACAGGGGACACGCAGTATTTT
>TRBJ2-7|.|TRBV7-2
CASSLRPGYEQYF
TGTGCCAGCAGCTTACGCCCCGGCTACGAGCAGTACTTC
>TRBJ1-2|.|TRBV14
CASSLIRGTYTF
TGTGCCAGCAGCCTAATTAGGGGTACCTACACCTTC